This T cell receptor (beta chain) was recovered during a study of post-analysis software for immune sequencing data. Unique-molecular-identifier-tagged TCR beta cDNA libraries were used. Some 500,000 cDNA molecules were recovered from an input of roughly 0.85 to 10 million T cells. TCRdb analysed the PCR reads with MiXCR anew, one entry per CDR3 protein. The repertoire holds 350,000 to 500,000 distinct CDR3 sequences, less than 40% seen once, with 6% to 9% in the top ten. The ends lost 8 bases at V and 10 bases at J; junction bases unmatched: 13. The germline V gene has CDR1 MNHNY and CDR2 SVGAGI (reference sequence). CDR3 length: 14 amino acids. In its sample, this clonotype was seen a few times. Its target is unknown. Study-wide results and caveats: When patients were compared with controls, a handful of TRBV segments were more frequent, TRBV5-6, TRBV5-1 and TRBV20-1 among them. A significant reduction in normalized Chao1 diversity was observed in multiple sclerosis patients versus controls.

The specimen was blood. The rearrangement links TRBV6-6 to TRBJ2-1; the match to TRBD1 covers 8 bases. This clonotype was obtained from a girl aged 2 to 10 with multiple sclerosis. This CDR3 reads CASRPGQGRNEQFF. The CDR3 bases are TGTGCCAGCCGTCCCGGACAGGGAAGGAACGAGCAGTTCTTC.